Presented here are 28 T cell receptor beta chains from one specimen sequenced in a study of blood T cell repertoires in COVID-19. Generated by immunoSEQ multiplex PCR, the TCRdb table keeps only in-frame clones and is missing some. Of about 220,000 clones listed, 82% were seen once; the top ten hold approximately 5.2%. Sequencing was done on a sample of peripheral blood. These receptors originate from a woman between 70 and 85 years old with COVID-19, enrolled during active disease.

The chain's CDR3 is CSVGQGRFQPQHF. The CDR3 DNA reads TGCAGCGTTGGCCAGGGGCGGTTTCAGCCCCAGCATTTT. V is TRBV29-1 and J is TRBJ1-5, with D possibly TRBD1 on 6 matching bases. There are 13 residues in the CDR3. V lost 4 bases to trimming and J lost 6 bases, with 13 bases between them. Germline values: CDR1 SQVTM, CDR2 ANQGSEA.

This clone showed up just a few times. The same CDR3 is also encoded by other DNA sequences in this sample. This sequence joins TRBV27 and TRBJ1-5, with TRBD1 matching 7 bases. This CDR3 spans 16 amino acids. V trimming: 5 bases; J trimming: 0 bases; junction bases outside the gene matches: 7. In germline, CDR1 is MNHEY, CDR2 SMNVEV (reference sequence). The CDR3 coding sequence is TGTGCCAGCAGTCCCGTTACAGGGGTTAGCAATCAGCCCCAGCATTTT. Its translation: CASSPVTGVSNQPQHF.

The V gene is TRBV5-4, the J gene TRBJ2-7; no reliable D call. The length of the CDR3 is 14 residues. CDR1 and CDR2 from the germline V gene are SGHNT and YYREEE (reference sequence). V lost 0 bases, J lost 0 bases, and 7 bases lay in between. The CDR3 DNA follows: TGTGCCAGCAGCTTGGACAGCAGCTCCTACGAGCAGTACTTC. Protein: CASSLDSSSYEQYF.

This clone was observed a single time. The rearrangement links TRBV7-7 to TRBJ2-2; 11 bases match TRBD2. V gave up 4 bases and J gave up 2 bases; unmatched junction bases: 6. Germline-derived CDR1 and CDR2 are SSHAT and FNYEAQ (reference sequence). CDR3 length equals 17 residues. CDR3 coding DNA: TGTGCCAGCAGCTCCGGGACTAGCGGAGCCAACACCGGGGAGCTGTTTTTT. Translating gives CASSSGTSGANTGELFF.

The CDR3 DNA sequence: TGTGCCAGTAGTCCGCGACTGGACAACGAGCAGTACTTC. The encoded protein is CASSPRLDNEQYF. The chain employs TRBV19 and TRBJ2-7; TRBD1 might be the D (5 bases). V lost 5 bases and J lost 5, with 13 bases in between. The germline V gene has CDR1 LNHDA and CDR2 SQIVND (reference sequence). The CDR3 is 13 amino acids. The full variable domain, in which reference TRBV19 and TRBJ2-7 provide the parts outside the CDR3, is DGGITQSPKYLFRKEGQNVTLSCEQNLNHDAMYWYRQDPGQGLRLIYYSQIVNDFQKGDIAEGYSVSREKKESFPLTVTSAQKNPTAFYLCASSPRLDNEQYFGPGTRLTVT.

The V and J genes are TRBV5-1 and TRBJ1-4, with 9 bases matching TRBD1. The CDR3 covers 14 residues. The V gene's germline CDR1 is SGHRS and CDR2 YFSETQ. V was clipped by 4 bases and J by 7 bases; unmatched bases: 5. In DNA, the CDR3 is TGCGCCAGCAGCCTAGGGACAGGGCTTGAAAAACTGTTTTTT. Protein: CASSLGTGLEKLFF.

The rearrangement joins TRBV5-1 to TRBJ2-3; TRBD1 matches 8 bases. J lost 1 base, V lost 1 base, and 2 bases had no gene match. CDR1 is SGHRS, CDR2 YFSETQ, per germline. The length of the CDR3 is 15 residues. The CDR3 reads CASSLLDRGTDTQYF. CDR3 bases: TGCGCCAGCAGCTTGCTGGACAGGGGCACAGATACGCAGTATTTT.

V usage is TRBV6-6 and J usage is TRBJ1-5; 8 positions match TRBD1. This CDR3 comprises 16 residues. Germline-derived CDR1 and CDR2 are MNHNY and SVGAGI (reference sequence). V shed 5 bases and J 5 bases; nucleotides not matched to a gene: 11. Here the CDR3 DNA reads TGTGCCAGCAGTCCTTCCAGGGGGCTAGAACATCAGCCCCAGCATTTT. Translating gives CASSPSRGLEHQPQHF.

The gene calls are TRBV28 and TRBJ1-3; possibly TRBD1 for D (6 bases). CDR1 MDHEN and CDR2 SYDVKM come from the germline V gene. This CDR3 has 13 amino acids. Trimming stripped 9 bases from V and 3 bases from J, with 12 bases between. The CDR3 bases are TGTGCCAGTCTAACAGGGCATGGAAACACCATATATTTT. Amino acid sequence: CASLTGHGNTIYF.

This chain links TRBV5-6 with TRBJ1-4; D may be TRBD1 (6 bases). The CDR3 is 16 amino acids. With 4 bases removed from V and 0 bases from J, the gap between germline ends came to 13 bases. From germline, CDR1 is SGHDT and CDR2 YYEEEE. The CDR3: CASSLGSGATNEKLFF. CDR3 nucleotides: TGTGCCAGCAGCCTGGGGTCAGGGGCAACTAATGAAAAACTGTTTTTT.

The rearrangement joins TRBV2 to TRBJ2-1, with D maybe TRBD2 (5 bases). The length of the CDR3 is 17 residues. Trimming removed 7 bases at V and 4 bases at J, with 23 bases between. Per the germline V gene, CDR1 is SNHLY and CDR2 is FYNNEI. In nucleotides, the CDR3 is TGTGCCAGCAAGGCGGGCATATCCCCTCGCGGTTACAATGAGCAGTTCTTC. It translates to CASKAGISPRGYNEQFF.

This chain joins TRBV14 and TRBJ2-1; 7 bases fit TRBD2. From germline, CDR1 is SGHDN and CDR2 FVKESK. The V segment lost 1 base and the J segment 2 bases; nucleotides outside the gene matches: 5. The CDR3 spans 16 residues. The CDR3 spells CASSQVPLAAYNEQFF. The CDR3 DNA is TGTGCCAGCAGCCAAGTCCCCCTAGCGGCCTACAATGAGCAGTTCTTC.

The V call is TRBV9, the J call TRBJ2-2; 7 bases agree with TRBD2. The junction had 3 bases not matched to a gene; V was cut back by 1 base and J by 6 bases. The germline CDR1 and CDR2 sequences are SGDLS and YYNGEE. This CDR3 has 14 amino acids. The CDR3 here is CASSVQTSSGELFF. CDR3 bases: TGTGCCAGCAGCGTACAGACTAGCTCCGGGGAGCTGTTTTTT.

The rearrangement joins TRBV29-1 to TRBJ2-1; 10 bases match TRBD2. This CDR3 is built from 13 residues. V trimming: 4 bases; J trimming: 7 bases; junction bases outside the gene matches: 4. Germline-derived CDR1 and CDR2 are SQVTM and ANQGSEA. The CDR3 spells CSVVGLAINEQFF. The CDR3 DNA is TGCAGCGTTGTGGGACTAGCGATAAATGAGCAGTTCTTC.

V is TRBV30 and J is TRBJ2-7; 10 bases are shared with TRBD1. CDR3 length: 15 amino acids. Germline CDR1 is GTSNPN and CDR2 is SVGIG (reference sequence). V lost 0 bases, J lost 5 bases, and 7 bases stayed unmatched. The CDR3 region is CAWSVAGQGTHEQYF. In DNA form, the CDR3 reads TGTGCCTGGAGTGTCGCGGGACAGGGGACCCACGAGCAGTACTTC.

This clone was found once. The chain links TRBV18 to TRBJ1-4, with TRBD1 identical over 7 bases. This CDR3 spans 15 amino acids. The V segment lost 3 bases and the J segment 6 bases; nucleotides outside the gene matches: 7. The germline V gene encodes CDR1 KGHSH and CDR2 LQKENI. Here the CDR3 reads CASSPTQGDHEKLFF. The CDR3 nucleotides are TGTGCCAGCTCACCGACTCAGGGGGATCATGAAAAACTGTTTTTT.

The J gene is TRBJ2-1, the V gene TRBV11-3; the match to TRBD2 covers 7 bases. After removal of 5 bases from V and 2 bases from J, the junction contained 6 bases not matched to a gene. The CDR3 runs to 15 residues. Per the germline V gene, CDR1 is SGHNT and CDR2 is YENEEA. The CDR3 nucleotides read TGTGCCAGCAGCCCAAGACTAGCAGCCTACAATGAGCAGTTCTTC. As protein: CASSPRLAAYNEQFF. Filled out from reference TRBV11-3 and TRBJ2-1, the complete variable domain reads EAGVVQSPRYKIIEKKQPVAFWCNPISGHNTLYWYLQNLGQGPELLIRYENEEAVDDSQLPKDRFSAERLKGVDSTLKIQPAELGDSAVYLCASSPRLAAYNEQFFGPGTRLTVL.

The rearrangement joins TRBV18 to TRBJ2-1; TRBD1 agrees at 8 bases. The CDR3 has 16 residues. Germline V gene lookup returns CDR1 KGHSH and CDR2 LQKENI. The J segment lost 4 bases and the V segment lost 0 bases, leaving 5 bases of the junction unmatched. The CDR3 DNA sequence: TGTGCCAGCTCACCACCGGCAGGGGGCGGATACAATGAGCAGTTCTTC. Residues: CASSPPAGGGYNEQFF. Drawing the rest from reference TRBV18 and TRBJ2-1, the complete variable domain is NAGVMQNPRHLVRRRGQEARLRCSPMKGHSHVYWYRQLPEEGLKFMVYLQKENIIDESGMPKERFSAEFPKEGPSILRIQQVVRGDSAAYFCASSPPAGGGYNEQFFGPGTRLTVL.

The chain has TRBV7-2 and TRBJ1-2, with D unclear. In germline, CDR1 is SGHTA, CDR2 FQGNSA. V was shortened by 1 base and J by 7 bases, with 19 bases between the two germline ends. CDR3 length equals 16 residues. The CDR3 is CASSLGSREPSGGYTF. CDR3 coding DNA: TGTGCCAGCAGCTTAGGGTCTCGGGAACCTTCGGGTGGCTACACCTTC.

The chain combines TRBV7-2 with TRBJ2-5, with a tentative D call TRBD2 (5 bases). Between the trimmed V and J ends, which lost 3 bases and 3 bases, there was a span of 8 bases. The CDR3 length is 13 residues. The germline V gene encodes CDR1 SGHTA and CDR2 FQGNSA. The CDR3 coding sequence is TGTGCCAGCAGCTTCGAAGCGGAAGAGACCCAGTACTTC. This encodes CASSFEAEETQYF.

The chain links TRBV6-2 or TRBV6-3 to TRBJ2-5; TRBD2 agrees at 7 bases. The CDR3 contains 13 residues. V shed 6 bases and J 5 bases; nucleotides not matched to a gene: 6. Germline-derived CDR1 and CDR2 are MNHEY and SVGEGT. CDR3 amino acids: CASSLLGGETQYF. CDR3 coding DNA: TGTGCCAGCAGCCTATTGGGAGGGGAGACCCAGTACTTC.

The rearrangement links TRBV4-2 to TRBJ2-7, with 11 bases matching TRBD2. This CDR3 is built from 16 residues. J gave up 4 bases and V 1 base, and 6 bases lay outside the gene matches. The germline V gene has CDR1 LGHNA and CDR2 YNFKEQ. The CDR3 region has the DNA TGTGCCAGCAGCCAAGGCCCCCTAGCGGGAGGATACGAGCAGTACTTC. This codes for CASSQGPLAGGYEQYF.

The genes are TRBV6-6 and TRBJ2-5; a weak D match, TRBD1 (7 bases). Germline lookup yields CDR1 MNHNY and CDR2 SVGAGI (reference sequence). V lost 6 bases and J 6 bases, leaving 20 bases between the germline ends. The CDR3 contains 15 residues. CDR3: CASRTTGTGFQTQYF. Written as DNA, the CDR3 is TGTGCCAGCAGGACGACAGGGACTGGCTTCCAGACCCAGTACTTC.

This clone appeared a few times. The chain couples TRBV7-8 to TRBJ1-3, with a weak D call TRBD1 (5 bases). V gave up 1 base and J gave up 1 base, with 11 bases separating them. CDR1 and CDR2 (germline): SGHVS, FQNEAQ. This CDR3 has 16 residues. CDR3 bases: TGTGCCAGCAGCTTAGGGCAGGGATTATCTGGAAACACCATATATTTT. It encodes CASSLGQGLSGNTIYF. The variable domain in full, completed from reference TRBV7-8 and TRBJ1-3, reads GAGVSQSPRYKVAKRGQDVALRCDPISGHVSLFWYQQALGQGPEFLTYFQNEAQLDKSGLPSDRFFAERPEGSVSTLKIQRTQQEDSAVYLCASSLGQGLSGNTIYFGEGSWLTVV.

This clone was seen a single time. The chain has TRBV6-5 and TRBJ2-2; D might be TRBD1 (5 bases). From germline, CDR1 is MNHEY and CDR2 SVGAGI. V was pared by 6 bases and J by 5 bases, with 10 bases between. The CDR3 is 13 amino acids. The CDR3 sequence: CASSPRVTGELFF. The CDR3 bases are TGTGCCAGCAGCCCCAGGGTAACCGGGGAGCTGTTTTTT.

This clone has a handful of counts. This sequence joins TRBV21-1 and TRBJ2-1; the table assigns TRBD2, which was not confirmed against the DNA. TRBV21-1 is a documented pseudogene. CDR3 length equals 17 residues. The CDR3, as DNA: TGTGCCAGCAGCAAAGATGGCGAGCCCGTGAGGTTAGAAGAGCAGTTCTTC. This gives the protein CASSKDGEPVRLEEQFF.

The rearrangement uses TRBV5-1 and TRBJ1-1, with TRBD1 as a possible D gene (5 bases). V lost 5 bases and J 0 bases, leaving 17 bases between the germline ends. CDR1 is SGHRS, CDR2 YFSETQ, per germline. The CDR3 runs to 16 residues. CDR3 DNA sequence: TGCGCCAGCAGAACTGGGGGGATCAGGGTGAACACTGAAGCTTTCTTT. Its translation: CASRTGGIRVNTEAFF.

Comment on this clone: Within the sample, other DNA sequences also encode this same CDR3. This chain joins TRBV10-3 and TRBJ2-2; 11 bases fit TRBD1. The CDR3 has 14 residues. The V gene end was trimmed by 6 bases and the J gene end by 5 bases; junction bases not matched to a gene: 2. CDR1 ENHRY and CDR2 SYGVKD come from the germline V gene. The CDR3 sequence is CAISGQGATGELFF. Here the CDR3 DNA reads TGTGCCATCAGCGGACAGGGGGCTACCGGGGAGCTGTTTTTT.